Shown below are 27 T cell receptor beta chains from a single sample sequenced in a study of blood T cell repertoires in COVID-19. Assay used: immunoSEQ multiplex PCR; TCRdb lists only in-frame clones, some missing. The sample holds about 400,000 clones, around nine tenths seen once. The sequencing input was PBMCs or T cells enriched from blood (not recorded which). These receptor sequences come from a woman in her 30s who had recovered from COVID-19.

The chain combines TRBV11-2 with TRBJ2-1, with 10 positions matching TRBD2. J lost 5 bases, V lost 4 bases, and 8 bases had no gene match. The CDR3 length is 16 residues. CDR1 is SGHAT, CDR2 FQNNGV, per germline. In DNA, the CDR3 is TGTGCCAGCAGCTCCGCTGTAGCGGGGGGTAACAATGAGCAGTTCTTC. It yields the protein CASSSAVAGGNNEQFF.

This chain uses TRBV29-1 with TRBJ2-2, with no clear D. Trimming took off 4 bases at V and 5 bases at J, with 5 bases between the two ends. The CDR3 totals 11 residues. Germline V gene sequence: CDR1 SQVTM, CDR2 ANQGSEA. The CDR3, as DNA: TGCAGCGTTGTCGGGACCGGGGAGCTGTTTTTT. Translation: CSVVGTGELFF.

The chain is built from TRBV5-6 and TRBJ2-2; 12 bases fit TRBD1. The J segment lost 6 bases and the V segment lost 4 bases, leaving 7 bases of the junction unmatched. The germline V gene has CDR1 SGHDT and CDR2 YYEEEE. The CDR3 has 16 amino acids. The DNA for the CDR3 is TGTGCCAGCAGCAGAAGGGACAGGGGGCAGTCCGGGGAGCTGTTTTTT. Translated: CASSRRDRGQSGELFF.

This chain joins TRBV12-3 or TRBV12-4 and TRBJ2-1; D may be TRBD1 (5 bases). CDR3 length equals 12 residues. The V and J ends lost 4 bases and 5 bases respectively, with 6 bases between them. CDR3 sequence (DNA): TGTGCCAGCAGTTACAGGAACAATGAGCAGTTCTTC. Protein sequence: CASSYRNNEQFF.

CDR3 amino acids: CASSEGLARDTQYF. CDR3 bases: TGTGCCAGCAGCGAGGGACTAGCACGGGATACGCAGTATTTT. The chain uses TRBV7-3 and TRBJ2-3, with TRBD2 matching 9 bases. The CDR3 spans 14 residues. The ends lost 5 bases at V and 6 bases at J; junction bases unmatched: 6. Looked up from germline, CDR1 is SGHTA and CDR2 is FQGTGA.

The CDR3 nucleotides are TGTGCCAGCAGCCAGGGGACACTTCGAGGCTACACCTTC. Translating gives CASSQGTLRGYTF. The J gene is TRBJ1-2, the V gene TRBV28; D might be TRBD1 (6 bases). Germline V gives CDR1 MDHEN, CDR2 SYDVKM. Between the trimmed V and J ends, which lost 6 bases and 8 bases, there was a span of 16 bases. The CDR3 runs 13 residues.

CDR3 sequence reads: CASSVGGGGHNEQFF. CDR3 sequence (DNA): TGTGCCAGCAGCGTAGGGGGGGGCGGGCACAATGAGCAGTTCTTC. This sequence joins TRBV9 and TRBJ2-1; D perhaps matches TRBD2 (7 bases). The CDR3 contains 15 residues. V lost 0 bases and J lost 5, with 12 bases in between. Germline V gene data show CDR1 as SGDLS and CDR2 as YYNGEE.

V and J are TRBV9 and TRBJ2-2, with D perhaps TRBD1 (6 bases). Germline lookup yields CDR1 SGDLS and CDR2 YYNGEE. This CDR3 spans 14 amino acids. V was trimmed by 0 bases and J by 4 bases, leaving 7 bases between them. This CDR3 reads CASSVAGVTGELFF. Written as DNA, the CDR3 is TGTGCCAGCAGCGTAGCAGGGGTCACCGGGGAGCTGTTTTTT.

The V gene is TRBV19, the J gene TRBJ1-6; 9 bases match TRBD1. The germline V gene encodes CDR1 LNHDA and CDR2 SQIVND (reference sequence). CDR3 length: 15 amino acids. V shed 1 base, J shed 10 bases, and the junction held 5 bases outside the gene matches. Written as DNA, the CDR3 is TGTGCCAGTAGTATAGGGGGACAGGGCCACTCACCCCTCCACTTT. This sequence encodes CASSIGGQGHSPLHF.

The count of this clone is one. The chain combines TRBV7-9 with TRBJ1-2; TRBD1 is a possible D gene (6 bases). Germline V lookup: CDR1 SEHNR, CDR2 FQNEAQ (reference sequence). This CDR3 region has 13 residues. The V gene lost 1 base and the J gene lost 7 bases, with 10 bases spanning the gap. This CDR3 reads CASSLGTGLGYTF. As DNA, the CDR3 is TGTGCCAGCAGCTTAGGTACAGGGCTTGGCTACACCTTC. Together with reference TRBV7-9 and TRBJ1-2, the CDR3 gives the full variable domain: DTGVSQNPRHKITKRGQNVTFRCDPISEHNRLYWYRQTLGQGPEFLTYFQNEAQLEKSRLLSDRFSAERPKGSFSTLEIQRTEQGDSAMYLCASSLGTGLGYTFGSGTRLTVV.

This clone showed up just once. The rearrangement links TRBV9 to TRBJ2-2, with no clear D. In germline, CDR1 is SGDLS, CDR2 YYNGEE. Trimming cost V 7 bases and J 0 bases, with 7 bases left between them. The CDR3 runs 13 residues. The CDR3 sequence is CASLHANTGELFF. The CDR3 nucleotides are TGTGCCAGCTTACACGCGAACACCGGGGAGCTGTTTTTT.

This chain joins TRBV6-5 and TRBJ2-1, with a weak D call TRBD2 (5 bases). Germline CDR1 is MNHEY and CDR2 is SVGAGI. The CDR3 covers 15 residues. V lost 10 bases and J lost 3, with 19 bases in between. The CDR3 region is CATCEQPGSYNEQFF. In DNA form, the CDR3 reads TGTGCCACTTGCGAGCAGCCGGGGAGCTACAATGAGCAGTTCTTC.

The CDR3 loop is CASSLAGGPLHEQYF. The CDR3 DNA reads as TGTGCCAGCAGTTTAGCGGGAGGGCCTCTCCACGAGCAGTACTTC. The V call is TRBV28, the J call TRBJ2-7, with 9 nucleotides matching TRBD2. Germline V gene data show CDR1 as MDHEN and CDR2 as SYDVKM. The J segment lost 5 bases and the V segment lost 2 bases, leaving 7 bases of the junction unmatched. CDR3 length: 15 amino acids. The whole variable domain, filled in from reference TRBV28 and TRBJ2-7, reads DVKVTQSSRYLVKRTGEKVFLECVQDMDHENMFWYRQDPGLGLRLIYFSYDVKMKEKGDIPEGYSVSREKKERFSLILESASTNQTSMYLCASSLAGGPLHEQYFGPGTRLTVT.

This sequence joins TRBV5-5 and TRBJ1-2; no clear D gene. V was shortened by 0 bases and J by 5 bases, with 11 bases between the two germline ends. The CDR3 covers 14 residues. Looked up from germline, CDR1 is SGHKS and CDR2 is YYEKEE (reference sequence). The CDR3 sequence is CASSLGGKGYGYTF. In DNA form, the CDR3 reads TGTGCCAGCAGCTTGGGCGGGAAAGGGTATGGCTACACCTTC.

The rearrangement links TRBV13 to TRBJ2-2; no clear D gene. Looked up from germline, CDR1 is PRHDT and CDR2 is FYEKMQ (reference sequence). The V end lost 2 bases, the J end lost 1 base, and 8 bases lay between the germline ends. The CDR3 is 15 amino acids. CDR3 protein: CASSLRGENTGELFF. CDR3 nucleotides: TGTGCCAGCAGCTTACGAGGCGAGAACACCGGGGAGCTGTTTTTT. The whole variable domain, filled in from reference TRBV13 and TRBJ2-2, reads AAGVIQSPRHLIKEKRETATLKCYPIPRHDTVYWYQQGPGQDPQFLISFYEKMQSDKGSIPDRFSAQQFSDYHSELNMSSLELGDSALYFCASSLRGENTGELFFGEGSRLTVL.

This clone was seen only a few times. V usage is TRBV30 and J usage is TRBJ1-3; D is uncertain. Germline loops: CDR1 GTSNPN, CDR2 SVGIG (reference sequence). The CDR3 has 14 amino acids. The V and J ends lost 2 bases and 2 bases respectively, with 10 bases between them. The CDR3 is CAWSLGSAGNTIYF. CDR3 coding DNA: TGTGCCTGGAGTTTGGGGAGCGCTGGAAACACCATATATTTT.

A single count supports this clone. The rearrangement uses TRBV14 and TRBJ1-1, with a tentative D call TRBD1 (6 bases). V gave up 4 bases and J gave up 11 bases, with 26 bases separating them. Germline-derived CDR1 and CDR2 are SGHDN and FVKESK. The CDR3 runs to 16 residues. This CDR3 reads CASSPNAQGHPRSAFF. CDR3 nucleotide sequence: TGTGCCAGCAGCCCGAATGCCCAGGGACACCCAAGGTCCGCTTTCTTT.

The chain has TRBV24-1 and TRBJ2-3; D gene ambiguous. The CDR3 sequence is 17 residues long. Between the trimmed V and J ends, which lost 3 bases and 2 bases, there was a span of 17 bases. Germline CDR1 KGHDR, CDR2 SFDVKD. CDR3 nucleotides: TGTGCCACCAGTGATCCAACAGCCCCAGAACACACAGATACGCAGTATTTT. Its translation is CATSDPTAPEHTDTQYF.

This clone has a single count. The V and J genes are TRBV20-1 and TRBJ2-7; 7 bases are shared with TRBD2. This CDR3 has 16 residues. Germline values: CDR1 DFQATT, CDR2 SNEGSKA (reference sequence). Unmatched junction bases numbered 13, after V lost 3 bases and J lost 2 bases. DNA of the CDR3: TGCAGTGCTAGTAACCCCGGGGGGTGGGGACCCTACGAGCAGTACTTC. Amino acid sequence: CSASNPGGWGPYEQYF.

This clone was counted only a few times. J is TRBJ1-5 and V is TRBV19; 9 bases line up with TRBD1. Germline V gives CDR1 LNHDA, CDR2 SQIVND (reference sequence). This CDR3 is 16 amino acids long. V was clipped by 7 bases and J by 6 bases; unmatched bases: 13. CDR3 in amino acids: CASIQGQGRSSQPQHF. In DNA form, the CDR3 reads TGTGCCAGTATCCAGGGACAGGGCAGAAGTAGTCAGCCCCAGCATTTT.

The J gene is TRBJ1-5, the V gene TRBV5-1, with TRBD1 identical over 9 bases. CDR3 length: 15 amino acids. Per germline, CDR1 SGHRS and CDR2 YFSETQ. The J segment lost 1 base and the V segment lost 4 bases, leaving 3 bases of the junction unmatched. CDR3 sequence: CASSIGTGSNQPQHF. The CDR3 DNA reads TGCGCCAGCAGCATAGGGACAGGGAGCAATCAGCCCCAGCATTTT.

The rearrangement links TRBV27 to TRBJ1-1; 10 nucleotides agree with TRBD1. Germline V gene data show CDR1 as MNHEY and CDR2 as SMNVEV (reference sequence). J was trimmed by 4 bases and V by 6 bases; bases with no gene match: 5. The CDR3 length is 14 residues. CDR3 nucleotide sequence: TGTGCCAGCAGCCGACAGGGGGCAGGCACTGAAGCTTTCTTT. Translation gives CASSRQGAGTEAFF.

The rearrangement links TRBV5-6 to TRBJ1-1; a possible D gene is TRBD1 (6 bases). The V and J ends lost 0 bases and 11 bases respectively, with 11 bases between them. The CDR3 is 12 residues long. The germline gives CDR1 SGHDT, CDR2 YYEEEE. The CDR3 region is CASSLADRPAFF. In DNA form, the CDR3 reads TGTGCCAGCAGCTTGGCCGACAGGCCGGCTTTCTTT.

The CDR3 DNA sequence: TGCGCCAGCAGCCAAGGCCCGCGGGGGGGCCTAACAGATACGCAGTATTTT. Protein sequence: CASSQGPRGGLTDTQYF. The gene calls are TRBV4-3 and TRBJ2-3, with TRBD2 matching over 9 bases. The CDR3 is made up of 17 amino acids. The germline V gene encodes CDR1 LGHNA and CDR2 YSLEER. V was clipped by 1 base and J by 3 bases; unmatched bases: 8.

This clone was seen once. The chain is built from TRBV29-1 and TRBJ1-1; D remains ambiguous. The CDR3 is 12 residues long. The V gene lost 5 bases and the J gene lost 7 bases, with 14 bases spanning the gap. Per germline, CDR1 SQVTM and CDR2 ANQGSEA. The CDR3 DNA sequence: TGCAGCGTTCGGGAGGTATCGGGTGAAGCTTTCTTT. Amino acids: CSVREVSGEAFF.

CDR3 loop: CASSLPTSFLYGYTF. The CDR3 DNA sequence: TGTGCCAGCAGTCTCCCCACATCGTTCTTATATGGCTACACCTTC. The rearrangement joins TRBV6-5 to TRBJ1-2; D not certain. The CDR3 length is 15 residues. With 5 bases removed from V and 5 bases from J, the gap between germline ends came to 18 bases. The V gene's germline CDR1 is MNHEY and CDR2 SVGAGI.

The CDR3 nucleotides are TGTGCCAGCAGCCCGGGGTATGGCTACACCTTC. It translates to CASSPGYGYTF. This rearrangement joins TRBV27 to TRBJ1-2; D unresolved. CDR1 is MNHEY, CDR2 SMNVEV, per germline (reference sequence). Between the trimmed V and J ends, which lost 6 bases and 5 bases, there was a span of 7 bases. The CDR3 has 11 residues.